Below, 4 T cell receptor beta chains from the same sample are listed, as sequenced in a study of blood T cells in healthy people across ages. The second PCR ran roughly 6 to 11 cycles with a sample-barcoded 5' primer and J-beta primers. A single record per CDR3 protein comes from TCRdb applying MiXCR to the 5' RACE reads. In the table there are roughly 1,700,000 distinct CDR3 sequences, 25% to 30% of which are singletons. The sample taken for sequencing was blood. The origin of the receptors is a woman aged 30 to 39 in good health.

A single count supports this clonotype. This may come from a read error, since a much larger clone is one base off. This chain joins TRBV7-2 and TRBJ2-7, with D hard to call. The J call may be mistaken, given a closer DNA end match to TRBJ2-5. This CDR3 spans 13 amino acids. Germline CDR1 reads SGHTA; CDR2 reads FQGNSA. The CDR3 DNA is TGTGCCAGCCGCTTCATGATCGAAGAGACCCAGTACTTC. Residues: CASRFMIEETQYF.

V usage is TRBV10-2 and J usage is TRBJ1-1, with 7 nucleotides matching TRBD1. Trimming took 6 bases from V and 5 from J; bases not matched to a gene: 9. The CDR3 consists of 14 residues. Per germline, CDR1 WSHSY and CDR2 SAAADI. The CDR3 is CASRETGRGTEAFF. CDR3 nucleotides: TGCGCCAGCAGAGAGACAGGGAGGGGGACTGAAGCTTTCTTT.

Concerning this clonotype itself: A junction boundary mismatches the germline segment, possibly from a read error. This chain uses TRBV5-1 with TRBJ2-4, with 12 bases fitting TRBD2. Germline assignment: CDR1 SGHRS and CDR2 YFSETQ. The CDR3 is made up of 16 amino acids. CDR3 in amino acids: CASSPGGLAGGKIQYF. The CDR3 nucleotides read TGTGCCAGCAGCCCGGGCGGTCTAGCGGGGGGGAAAATTCAGTACTTC.

The chain has TRBV7-2 and TRBJ2-1; TRBD2 aligns across 8 bases. The germline V gene has CDR1 SGHTA and CDR2 FQGNSA. Trimming at V came to 7 bases and at J to 4 bases, leaving 9 bases not matched to a gene. CDR3 length: 15 amino acids. CDR3 bases: TGTGCCAGCACCCGAGAGCGGGAGTTTTACAATGAGCAGTTCTTC. This translates into CASTREREFYNEQFF.